The 32 T cell receptor beta chains in this list originate from one sample, sequenced in a study of early T cells in non-severe SARS-CoV-2 infection. TCRdb fed the 5' RACE reads into MiXCR, producing one record per CDR3 protein. Seen here are 60,000 or so distinct CDR3 sequences, roughly 13% observed once, and the top ten hold approximately 9.6%. The source material was whole blood. Every receptor here comes from an adult who was a healthcare worker with PCR-confirmed SARS-CoV-2 infection or an uninfected control (not recorded which).

This chain uses TRBV29-1 with TRBJ2-7; the match to TRBD2 covers 8 bases. V lost 7 bases and J lost 6; bases outside the gene matches: 11. This CDR3 is 13 amino acids long. Germline CDR1 is SQVTM and CDR2 is ANQGSEA. The CDR3 DNA is TGCAGCGCGGGATCCGGGACTAGGGGCGAGCAGTACTTC. Its translation: CSAGSGTRGEQYF.

This clonotype turned up a few times. Written as DNA, the CDR3 is TGTGCCAGCAGCGGGCGAGGCTTCGGCACAGATACGCAGTATTTT. Translated: CASSGRGFGTDTQYF. The genes are TRBV7-3 and TRBJ2-3; no clear D gene. V was shortened by 5 bases and J by 1 base, with 13 bases between the two germline ends. Germline V CDR1 and CDR2: SGHTA, FQGTGA. This CDR3 region has 15 residues.

The chain carries TRBV6-1 and TRBJ2-3, with 9 bases matching TRBD1. Germline CDR1 reads MNHNS; CDR2 reads SASEGT. The CDR3 sequence is 16 residues long. The trim removed 2 bases at V and 3 bases at J, leaving 6 bases unmatched. CDR3 loop: CASSELPGQGTDTQYF. CDR3 DNA: TGTGCCAGCAGTGAACTCCCGGGACAGGGAACAGATACGCAGTATTTT.

The sample holds one count of this clonotype. This chain connects TRBV6-1 to TRBJ2-1; 12 bases align to TRBD2. The germline V gene encodes CDR1 MNHNS and CDR2 SASEGT. This CDR3 region has 16 residues. V lost 4 bases to trimming and J lost 8 bases; unmatched junction nucleotides: 9. The CDR3 region has the DNA TGTGCCAGCAGTGTACGACTAGCGGGAGAAGGGTATGAGCAGTTCTTC. Amino acid sequence: CASSVRLAGEGYEQFF.

The sample holds many counts of this clonotype. This rearrangement joins TRBV9 to TRBJ2-7; the match to TRBD2 covers 8 bases. The CDR3 sequence is 11 residues long. Germline V CDR1 and CDR2: SGDLS, YYNGEE. The V segment lost 3 bases and the J segment 7 bases; nucleotides outside the gene matches: 0. Here the CDR3 reads CASSGGGEQYF. The CDR3 DNA reads as TGTGCCAGCAGCGGCGGGGGGGAGCAGTACTTC.

The chain is built from TRBV29-1 and TRBJ2-7, with 7 bases matching TRBD1. This CDR3 spans 12 amino acids. CDR1 SQVTM and CDR2 ANQGSEA come from the germline V gene. V lost 6 bases and J lost 4; bases outside the gene matches: 6. The CDR3 sequence: CSVRQGVYEQYF. The CDR3 nucleotides are TGCAGCGTACGTCAGGGGGTTTACGAGCAGTACTTC.

This clonotype was seen at least ten times. The V call is TRBV28, the J call TRBJ1-3, with 9 bases matching TRBD1. The CDR3 is 14 amino acids. With V trimmed by 9 bases and J by 4 bases, 7 bases remained unmatched. Germline CDR1 reads MDHEN; CDR2 reads SYDVKM. In DNA, the CDR3 is TGTGCCAGTGCGGACAGGGGAGGAGGAAACACCATATATTTT. Amino acid sequence: CASADRGGGNTIYF.

The chain joins TRBV27 to TRBJ1-5; D possibly corresponds to TRBD1 (5 bases). Between the trimmed V and J ends, which lost 1 base and 2 bases, there was a span of 9 bases. This CDR3 region has 15 residues. CDR1 and CDR2 (germline): MNHEY, SMNVEV (reference sequence). The DNA for the CDR3 is TGTGCCAGCAGTTTATTTGGAGGGGGCAATCAGCCCCAGCATTTT. This codes for CASSLFGGGNQPQHF.

This clonotype was seen ten or more times. The chain couples TRBV9 to TRBJ2-7; D not certain. Germline assignment: CDR1 SGDLS and CDR2 YYNGEE. The CDR3 is 14 residues long. V shed 4 bases and J shed 0 bases, with 11 bases lying between them. CDR3 nucleotides: TGTGCCAGCAGCACTGATGGTGACTCCTACGAGCAGTACTTC. Its protein product is CASSTDGDSYEQYF. Full variable domain (outside the CDR3, taken from reference TRBV9 and TRBJ2-7): DSGVTQTPKHLITATGQRVTLRCSPRSGDLSVYWYQQSLDQGLQFLIQYYNGEERAKGNILERFSAQQFPDLHSELNLSSLELGDSALYFCASSTDGDSYEQYFGPGTRLTVT.

This clonotype came up many times. This chain uses TRBV9 with TRBJ2-3, with TRBD2 identical over 7 bases. CDR1 and CDR2 (germline): SGDLS, YYNGEE. The V gene end was trimmed by 3 bases and the J gene end by 0 bases; junction bases not matched to a gene: 1. This CDR3 has 14 amino acids. CDR3 protein: CASSGSGSTDTQYF. The DNA of the CDR3 is TGTGCCAGCAGCGGTAGCGGGAGCACAGATACGCAGTATTTT.

This clonotype was found many times. The chain recombines TRBV5-6 with TRBJ1-1, with 7 positions matching TRBD1. The J segment lost 0 bases and the V segment lost 3 bases, leaving 8 bases of the junction unmatched. The CDR3 spans 16 residues. Germline lookup yields CDR1 SGHDT and CDR2 YYEEEE. The CDR3 region has the DNA TGTGCCAGCAGCTCGTCCCTGACAGGGATGAACACTGAAGCTTTCTTT. It specifies CASSSSLTGMNTEAFF.

In its sample, this clonotype was seen many times. The V call is TRBV7-9, the J call TRBJ1-1; D is uncertain. Between the trimmed V and J ends, which lost 4 bases and 1 base, there was a span of 10 bases. The CDR3 runs 14 residues. Germline V gene data show CDR1 as SEHNR and CDR2 as FQNEAQ (reference sequence). The CDR3 DNA is TGTGCCAGCAGCTACATGGAGGGGAACACTGAAGCTTTCTTT. This gives the protein CASSYMEGNTEAFF.

CDR3 in DNA: TGCGCCAGCAGCTTGCACCAAGCCTACGAGCAGTACTTC. This encodes CASSLHQAYEQYF. The V gene is TRBV5-1, the J gene TRBJ2-7; D remains ambiguous. Germline V CDR1 and CDR2: SGHRS, YFSETQ. CDR3 length: 13 amino acids. With 1 base removed from V and 2 bases from J, the gap between germline ends came to 7 bases.

This clonotype was recorded many times. This chain uses TRBV20-1 with TRBJ2-1; 11 bases line up with TRBD2. With V trimmed by 0 bases and J by 0 bases, 10 bases remained unmatched. The germline V gene encodes CDR1 DFQATT and CDR2 SNEGSKA (reference sequence). There are 19 residues in the CDR3. Here the CDR3 reads CSARDEIAGGHPSYNEQFF. CDR3 coding DNA: TGCAGTGCTAGAGATGAGATAGCGGGGGGGCACCCCTCCTACAATGAGCAGTTCTTC.

This clonotype was observed a handful of times. The chain uses TRBV19 and TRBJ1-6, with D unclear. Per germline, CDR1 LNHDA and CDR2 SQIVND (reference sequence). This CDR3 comprises 13 residues. The V and J ends lost 3 bases and 7 bases respectively, with 7 bases between them. CDR3 residues: CASSITENSPLHF. Here the CDR3 DNA reads TGTGCCAGTAGTATCACGGAGAATTCACCCCTCCACTTT.

This clonotype was picked up many times. The rearrangement links TRBV9 to TRBJ2-3; 8 bases are shared with TRBD1. The CDR3 totals 16 residues. The germline gives CDR1 SGDLS, CDR2 YYNGEE. V trimming: 0 bases; J trimming: 4 bases; junction bases outside the gene matches: 7. The CDR3 protein is CASSVEAGGASDTQYF. The CDR3 region has the DNA TGTGCCAGCAGCGTAGAGGCAGGGGGCGCGTCAGATACGCAGTATTTT.

This clonotype appeared a few times. The chain uses TRBV18 and TRBJ2-7; no clear D. Between the trimmed V and J ends, which lost 1 base and 3 bases, there was a span of 10 bases. Looked up from germline, CDR1 is KGHSH and CDR2 is LQKENI. The CDR3 totals 14 residues. CDR3 sequence (DNA): TGTGCCAGCTCACCACGTACAGATAACTACGAGCAGTACTTC. Protein sequence: CASSPRTDNYEQYF. The entire variable domain, with the rest obtained from reference TRBV18 and TRBJ2-7, is as follows: NAGVMQNPRHLVRRRGQEARLRCSPMKGHSHVYWYRQLPEEGLKFMVYLQKENIIDESGMPKERFSAEFPKEGPSILRIQQVVRGDSAAYFCASSPRTDNYEQYFGPGTRLTVT.

This clonotype showed up just a few times. The CDR3 is CASSHSTGDSSYEQYF. In DNA, the CDR3 is TGTGCCAGCAGCCATTCAACAGGGGATAGCTCCTACGAGCAGTACTTC. J is TRBJ2-7 and V is TRBV9; 7 bases agree with TRBD1. V trimming: 4 bases; J trimming: 0 bases; junction bases outside the gene matches: 10. The germline gives CDR1 SGDLS, CDR2 YYNGEE. This CDR3 region has 16 residues.

The rearrangement links TRBV5-1 to TRBJ2-1; 8 nucleotides align to TRBD1. The CDR3 length is 13 residues. V was clipped by 5 bases and J by 7 bases; unmatched bases: 5. Germline loops: CDR1 SGHRS, CDR2 YFSETQ. The CDR3 nucleotides are TGCGCCAGCAGATTCCAGGGGGCGAATGAGCAGTTCTTC. Translated, it gives CASRFQGANEQFF.

This clonotype was detected ten times or more. The chain uses TRBV7-9 and TRBJ1-1, with a possible D match to TRBD1 (6 bases). There are 13 residues in the CDR3. Trimming took 6 bases from V and 7 from J, leaving 15 bases between them. The germline gives CDR1 SEHNR, CDR2 FQNEAQ (reference sequence). CDR3 in DNA: TGTGCCAGCAGTATCCAGGGGCAGGTTGAAGCTTTCTTT. Amino acids: CASSIQGQVEAFF.

This clonotype occurred many times. The chain employs TRBV7-2 and TRBJ1-1; possible D gene TRBD1, 5 bases. Between the trimmed V and J ends, which lost 5 bases and 1 base, there was a span of 14 bases. The CDR3 runs to 15 residues. The germline V gene encodes CDR1 SGHTA and CDR2 FQGNSA. CDR3 in DNA: TGTGCCAGCAGCCTCCAGACAGCAAGGAACACTGAAGCTTTCTTT. This sequence encodes CASSLQTARNTEAFF. The full variable domain, completed using reference TRBV7-2 and TRBJ1-1, is GAGVSQSPSNKVTEKGKDVELRCDPISGHTALYWYRQSLGQGLEFLIYFQGNSAPDKSGLPSDRFSAERTGGSVSTLTIQRTQQEDSAVYLCASSLQTARNTEAFFGQGTRLTVV.

This clonotype was found many times. The chain employs TRBV28 and TRBJ1-6; D is unclear. Germline CDR1 is MDHEN and CDR2 is SYDVKM. The CDR3 length is 14 residues. The ends were cut back, 3 bases at V and 10 bases at J, with 13 bases in the middle. The CDR3 loop is CASSFLLPESPLHF. In DNA form, the CDR3 reads TGTGCCAGCAGTTTTTTACTGCCCGAGTCACCCCTCCACTTT.

The chain joins TRBV28 to TRBJ2-3, with D maybe TRBD2 (5 bases). The CDR3 consists of 14 residues. Germline CDR1 and CDR2: MDHEN and SYDVKM. The V and J ends lost 7 bases and 3 bases respectively, with 14 bases between them. The CDR3 sequence is CASTTRTGTDTQYF. DNA for the CDR3: TGTGCCAGCACTACTCGGACTGGTACAGATACGCAGTATTTT.

The rearrangement uses TRBV13 and TRBJ2-7; a weak D match, TRBD1 (5 bases). Germline V gives CDR1 PRHDT, CDR2 FYEKMQ (reference sequence). The CDR3 loop spans 14 amino acids. V was pared by 5 bases and J by 7 bases, with 18 bases between. CDR3 sequence (DNA): TGTGCCAGCAGCCCCTGGACACCTTCCGAAGAGCAGTACTTC. This encodes CASSPWTPSEEQYF.

This clonotype showed up many times. This chain links TRBV18 with TRBJ2-1; TRBD2 aligns across 9 bases. The CDR3 loop spans 14 amino acids. CDR1 KGHSH and CDR2 LQKENI come from the germline V gene. V lost 7 bases to trimming and J lost 5 bases; unmatched junction nucleotides: 6. Here the CDR3 DNA reads TGTGCCAGCTTAGGACTAGCGAGGAACAATGAGCAGTTCTTC. Translating it yields CASLGLARNNEQFF.

This clonotype is categorized as medium-sized. The V call is TRBV28, the J call TRBJ1-5; TRBD1 is a possible D gene (6 bases). Deletions cut 4 bases from V and 2 bases from J, with 15 bases between. Germline CDR1 and CDR2: MDHEN and SYDVKM. The CDR3 is 16 residues long. The CDR3 DNA follows: TGTGCCAGCAGTTACCTACGGGGGGCCGGCAATCAGCCCCAGCATTTT. Residues: CASSYLRGAGNQPQHF.

This clonotype showed up many times. V usage is TRBV5-1 and J usage is TRBJ2-2, with D perhaps matching TRBD1 (6 bases). There are 14 residues in the CDR3. Germline loops: CDR1 SGHRS, CDR2 YFSETQ. Trimming stripped 5 bases from V and 1 base from J, with 9 bases between. CDR3 DNA sequence: TGCGCCAGCAGGCAACAGGGGAACACCGGGGAGCTGTTTTTT. Translating gives CASRQQGNTGELFF.

In this sample, this clonotype turned up a few times. The rearrangement joins TRBV7-2 to TRBJ2-1; TRBD2 aligns across 8 bases. CDR3 length: 16 residues. CDR1 SGHTA and CDR2 FQGNSA come from the germline V gene. The ends lost 2 bases at V and 2 bases at J; junction bases unmatched: 5. The CDR3 is CASSLMPGGPYNEQFF. CDR3 DNA: TGTGCCAGCAGCTTAATGCCGGGAGGGCCCTACAATGAGCAGTTCTTC.

The rearrangement uses TRBV28 and TRBJ2-3; TRBD1 or TRBD2 may be the D gene (5 bases each). Germline V gene lookup returns CDR1 MDHEN and CDR2 SYDVKM. This CDR3 comprises 11 residues. Trimming took 4 bases from V and 9 from J, leaving 8 bases between them. The CDR3: CASSSRDTQYF. The DNA of the CDR3 is TGTGCCAGCAGTTCCCGGGACACGCAGTATTTT. Full variable domain (outside the CDR3, taken from reference TRBV28 and TRBJ2-3): DVKVTQSSRYLVKRTGEKVFLECVQDMDHENMFWYRQDPGLGLRLIYFSYDVKMKEKGDIPEGYSVSREKKERFSLILESASTNQTSMYLCASSSRDTQYFGPGTRLTVL.

In this sample, this clonotype turned up many times. CDR3 nucleotide sequence: TGCAGCGGACAGGGGAACTCCTACAATGAGCAGTTCTTC. Amino acids: CSGQGNSYNEQFF. V usage is TRBV20-1 and J usage is TRBJ2-1; 9 nucleotides line up with TRBD1. This CDR3 is built from 13 residues. CDR1 DFQATT and CDR2 SNEGSKA come from the germline V gene (reference sequence).

This clonotype was seen ten or more times. The chain employs TRBV4-1 and TRBJ2-7; 8 bases map to TRBD1. Germline values: CDR1 MGHRA, CDR2 YSYEKL. The J segment lost 4 bases and the V segment lost 4 bases, leaving 9 bases of the junction unmatched. The CDR3 contains 15 residues. Here the CDR3 reads CASSPQKTGEYEQYF. CDR3 DNA: TGCGCCAGCAGCCCCCAGAAGACAGGGGAGTACGAGCAGTACTTC.

This clonotype was recorded many times. This chain uses TRBV20-1 with TRBJ2-5, with TRBD1 matching over 10 bases. Germline CDR1 is DFQATT and CDR2 is SNEGSKA (reference sequence). V lost 6 bases, J lost 2 bases, and 6 bases stayed unmatched. CDR3 length: 14 amino acids. In DNA, the CDR3 is TGCAGTGCCCCGGACAGGGGGTGGCAAGAGACCCAGTACTTC. This encodes CSAPDRGWQETQYF.